Presented here are 19 T cell receptor beta chains from one specimen sequenced in a study of CD8 T cells in ankylosing spondylitis. Their recognized antigens are unknown. Whole-study findings and limits: Ankylosing spondylitis blood seemed to carry a telltale TCR beta motif made of under ten highly homologous variants.

TCRdb reprocessed the 5' RACE reads with MiXCR, giving one entry per CDR3 protein. The sample holds fewer than 650,000 distinct CDR3 sequences, approximately 12% seen once. Sequenced material: blood, either unsorted or a sorted T cell fraction (not recorded which). The receptors stem from a male donor with ankylosing spondylitis.

This chain uses TRBV20-1 with TRBJ1-5; 8 positions match TRBD1. The CDR3 has 14 amino acids. V was pared by 5 bases and J by 10 bases, with 13 bases of the junction left unmatched. Germline V CDR1 and CDR2: DFQATT, SNEGSKA (reference sequence). CDR3 protein: CSAHNTGGTKPQHF. DNA of the CDR3: TGCAGTGCTCACAACACAGGGGGGACCAAACCCCAGCATTTT.

The chain is built from TRBV27 and TRBJ2-7, with 8 positions matching TRBD2. CDR1 MNHEY and CDR2 SMNVEV come from the germline V gene (reference sequence). The CDR3 has 15 amino acids. The V gene end was trimmed by 3 bases and the J gene end by 6 bases; junction bases not matched to a gene: 10. CDR3 residues: CASSFLAAGGVEQYF. CDR3 sequence (DNA): TGTGCCAGCAGTTTTTTGGCGGCGGGAGGTGTCGAGCAGTACTTC.

As for this clonotype: Being one base from a much bigger clone, this may be a read error. The chain has TRBV5-6 and TRBJ1-1; D not certain. V was cut by 3 bases and J by 0 bases, with 9 bases left in between. Germline values: CDR1 SGHDT, CDR2 YYEEEE. This CDR3 has 14 residues. The CDR3 coding sequence is TGTGCCAGCAGCTACGACGGAATGAACACTGAAGCTTTCTTT. Translated, it gives CASSYDGMNTEAFF.

This clonotype has just a few counts. The CDR3 bases are TGCGCCAGCAGCTTAGGCTTAGGCCCCTACAATGAGCAGTTCTTC. It encodes CASSLGLGPYNEQFF. The gene calls are TRBV5-1 and TRBJ2-1; D ambiguous. CDR1 is SGHRS and CDR2 is YFSETQ in the germline V gene. The CDR3 has 15 residues. Trimming left V 2 bases short and J 2 bases short, with 11 bases between. The full variable domain, completed using reference TRBV5-1 and TRBJ2-1, is KAGVTQTPRYLIKTRGQQVTLSCSPISGHRSVSWYQQTPGQGLQFLFEYFSETQRNKGNFPGRFSGRQFSNSRSEMNVSTLELGDSALYLCASSLGLGPYNEQFFGPGTRLTVL.

Only a few counts were recorded for this clonotype. The chain is built from TRBV12-3 or TRBV12-4 and TRBJ1-2; TRBD1 is a possible D gene (6 bases). This CDR3 is built from 14 residues. Trimming left V 3 bases short and J 4 bases short, with 12 bases between. CDR3 amino acids: CASSFGLQGYGYTF. The CDR3 DNA sequence: TGTGCCAGCAGTTTCGGTCTACAGGGCTATGGCTACACCTTC.

V gene TRBV6-1 combines with J gene TRBJ2-2, with a possible D match to TRBD1 (6 bases). The CDR3 sequence is 18 residues long. V was cut by 2 bases and J by 3 bases, with 19 bases left in between. Germline-derived CDR1 and CDR2 are MNHNS and SASEGT. The CDR3 bases are TGTGCCAGCAGTGAATCCAGGAAGGGACATCCTTACACCGGGGAGCTGTTTTTT. It encodes CASSESRKGHPYTGELFF.

This clonotype was observed a handful of times. The J gene is TRBJ2-5, the V gene TRBV10-3; 8 nucleotides align to TRBD1. The CDR3 consists of 15 residues. V shed 6 bases and J 5 bases; nucleotides not matched to a gene: 11. Germline values: CDR1 ENHRY, CDR2 SYGVKD. The CDR3 DNA reads TGTGCCATCAGACCCGGACAGGGCCTCCCTGAGACCCAGTACTTC. The encoded protein is CAIRPGQGLPETQYF.

This clonotype showed up just a few times. DNA of the CDR3: TGTGCCACCAGCAGAGATCCCGGAAGGAGTGCTGGGACAGATACGCAGTATTTT. This translates into CATSRDPGRSAGTDTQYF. This chain links TRBV15 with TRBJ2-3, with D unclear. The CDR3 length is 18 residues. V gave up 0 bases and J gave up 3 bases, with 19 bases separating them. From germline, CDR1 is LNHNV and CDR2 YYDKDF (reference sequence).

This chain joins TRBV6-2 or TRBV6-3 and TRBJ2-7; TRBD2 matches at 13 bases. V lost 2 bases to trimming and J lost 2 bases; unmatched junction nucleotides: 6. CDR3 size: 17 residues. Germline CDR1 and CDR2: MNHEY and SVGEGT. The CDR3 here is CASSYPRLAGGTYEQYF. The CDR3 DNA follows: TGTGCCAGCAGTTACCCGCGACTAGCGGGAGGAACCTACGAGCAGTACTTC.

The V gene is TRBV20-1, the J gene TRBJ1-2; D is uncertain. The CDR3 spans 14 residues. Germline values: CDR1 DFQATT, CDR2 SNEGSKA (reference sequence). Trimming shortened V by 6 bases and J by 1 base, and 15 bases separated the two germline ends. The CDR3 is CSAPRDFVNYGYTF. The CDR3 DNA reads as TGCAGTGCGCCCCGCGACTTCGTTAACTATGGCTACACCTTC.

The V call is TRBV20-1, the J call TRBJ2-2; tentative D call: TRBD2 (5 bases). In germline, CDR1 is DFQATT, CDR2 SNEGSKA (reference sequence). Trimming left V 1 base short and J 0 bases short, with 21 bases between. The CDR3 runs 19 residues. The CDR3 region has the DNA TGCAGTGCTAGAGCTAGATCAGCGGCGAGAGAGCCGAACACCGGGGAGCTGTTTTTT. As protein: CSARARSAAREPNTGELFF.

This clonotype was seen a handful of times. The chain carries TRBV12-3 or TRBV12-4 and TRBJ2-7; 11 bases line up with TRBD2. The CDR3 consists of 15 residues. With 6 bases clipped from V and 1 base from J, the junction kept 5 bases outside the gene matches. CDR3 sequence (DNA): TGTGCCAGCAGCGTCGGGACTAGCGGTTCCTACGAGCAGTACGTC. Translating it yields CASSVGTSGSYEQYV.

This clonotype was seen a few times. The rearrangement joins TRBV7-9 to TRBJ1-1, with D maybe TRBD1 (5 bases). The germline gives CDR1 SEHNR, CDR2 FQNEAQ (reference sequence). Trimming removed 3 bases from V and 1 base from J, with 18 bases in between. The CDR3 contains 17 residues. The CDR3 DNA is TGTGCCAGCAGCTTCTCAGGGACCGAAAGGGGGAACACTGAAGCTTTCTTT. Its protein is CASSFSGTERGNTEAFF.

The V and J genes are TRBV9 and TRBJ2-2; tentatively, D is TRBD1 (6 bases). Germline V gene sequence: CDR1 SGDLS, CDR2 YYNGEE. V was trimmed by 0 bases and J by 4 bases, leaving 13 bases between them. This CDR3 contains 16 residues. CDR3 residues: CASSVGNRVGTGELFF. CDR3 nucleotide sequence: TGTGCCAGCAGCGTAGGGAACAGGGTTGGCACCGGGGAGCTGTTTTTT.

This clonotype was seen ten or more times. CDR3 region: CSVVVRDRGGEKLFF. CDR3 coding DNA: TGCAGCGTTGTGGTCCGGGACAGGGGAGGTGAAAAACTGTTTTTT. The chain employs TRBV29-1 and TRBJ1-4; TRBD1 agrees at 10 bases. V was pared by 4 bases and J by 7 bases, with 9 bases of the junction left unmatched. The CDR3 is made up of 15 amino acids. Germline V gives CDR1 SQVTM, CDR2 ANQGSEA.

This clonotype was observed a few times. This rearrangement joins TRBV5-1 to TRBJ2-3, with D perhaps matching TRBD1 (6 bases). The CDR3 is made up of 15 amino acids. V lost 6 bases and J 0 bases, leaving 14 bases between the germline ends. The V gene's germline CDR1 is SGHRS and CDR2 YFSETQ. In DNA, the CDR3 is TGCGCCAGCACCCCCACAGGGACGAGCACAGATACGCAGTATTTT. Its protein is CASTPTGTSTDTQYF. The complete variable domain, with remaining parts taken from reference TRBV5-1 and TRBJ2-3, reads KAGVTQTPRYLIKTRGQQVTLSCSPISGHRSVSWYQQTPGQGLQFLFEYFSETQRNKGNFPGRFSGRQFSNSRSEMNVSTLELGDSALYLCASTPTGTSTDTQYFGPGTRLTVL.

The chain employs TRBV21-1 and TRBJ2-3; TRBD1, the table's D call, was not compared with the DNA. TRBV21-1 is a known pseudogene. The CDR3 is made up of 15 amino acids. The CDR3 loop reads CASSRPPISTDTQYF. The CDR3 DNA reads as TGTGCCAGCAGCAGACCCCCAATCAGCACAGATACGCAGTATTTT.

This chain uses TRBV19 with TRBJ2-1; perhaps TRBD2 as D (6 bases). The CDR3 runs 16 residues. Trimming stripped 4 bases from V and 7 bases from J, with 20 bases between. The germline gives CDR1 LNHDA, CDR2 SQIVND (reference sequence). CDR3 DNA sequence: TGTGCCAGTAGTAGCCTGAATGGCGGGAATTGGAATGAGCAGTTCTTC. It specifies CASSSLNGGNWNEQFF.

This clonotype was seen at least ten times. This chain links TRBV24-1 with TRBJ2-3, with 8 bases lining up with TRBD1. CDR1 KGHDR and CDR2 SFDVKD come from the germline V gene. This CDR3 comprises 13 residues. Trimming at V came to 10 bases and at J to 5 bases, leaving 7 bases not matched to a gene. The DNA for the CDR3 is TGTGCCACAAGAGGACAGGGAGAAGATACGCAGTATTTT. Amino acid sequence: CATRGQGEDTQYF.